These 21 T cell receptor beta chains originate from one sample sequenced in a study of regulatory and conventional T cells in RAG deficiency (dated by TCRdb to the late 2010s). Before genomic DNA extraction, conventional CD4+ T cells were isolated from blood as CD25-low CD127-high cells. Library preparation employed the immunoSEQ multiplex PCR assay. Sourced from immuneACCESS, this table was stored by TCRdb with only in-frame sequences that have V and J called. A share of the clones is absent; for the studies checked, an unresolved V gene accounts for under half, and the remainder has no known explanation. This sample gives about 30,000 clones in total; around 96% of them show up just once. About 0.4% of the sample goes to the ten largest clones. Another study also made use of these data, one on regulatory T cells. As the second paper documents: The multiplex PCR relied on 52 forward TRBV primers and 13 reverse TRBJ primers, and amplification bias was corrected through assay-based and computational methods.

Sequenced sample: CD25- CD4+ T cells sorted from blood. These receptors came from a human donor in good health.

V is TRBV5-1 and J is TRBJ2-5; 8 nucleotides align to TRBD2. Germline assignment: CDR1 SGHRS and CDR2 YFSETQ. This CDR3 is built from 14 residues. The V gene end was trimmed by 4 bases and the J gene end by 1 base; junction bases not matched to a gene: 3. CDR3 region: CASSKTSVQETQYF. CDR3 DNA sequence: TGCGCCAGCAGCAAGACTAGCGTCCAAGAGACCCAGTACTTC. Using reference TRBV5-1 and TRBJ2-5 for the parts outside the CDR3, the full variable domain is KAGVTQTPRYLIKTRGQQVTLSCSPISGHRSVSWYQQTPGQGLQFLFEYFSETQRNKGNFPGRFSGRQFSNSRSEMNVSTLELGDSALYLCASSKTSVQETQYFGPGTRLLVL.

The genes are TRBV18 and TRBJ2-1, with D possibly matching TRBD2 (5 bases). The CDR3 length is 14 residues. V lost 3 bases to trimming and J lost 7 bases, with 13 bases between them. From germline, CDR1 is KGHSH and CDR2 LQKENI. The CDR3 sequence: CASSPYTTGNEQFF. The CDR3 nucleotides read TGTGCCAGCTCACCTTACACGACGGGGAATGAGCAGTTCTTC.

The genes are TRBV5-4 and TRBJ2-5; 7 nucleotides agree with TRBD1. Per germline, CDR1 SGHNT and CDR2 YYREEE (reference sequence). The CDR3 contains 14 residues. The J segment lost 2 bases and the V segment lost 3 bases, leaving 4 bases of the junction unmatched. The CDR3 DNA reads TGTGCCAGCAGCTCCACAGGGGATCAAGAGACCCAGTACTTC. Translating it yields CASSSTGDQETQYF.

The chain couples TRBV30 to TRBJ2-3, with D tentatively TRBD2 (5 bases). Germline loops: CDR1 GTSNPN, CDR2 SVGIG (reference sequence). This CDR3 has 12 residues. Trimming stripped 3 bases from V and 6 bases from J, with 10 bases between. The CDR3 DNA sequence: TGTGCCTGGAGCCAACTAGAGGATACGCAGTATTTT. Encoded protein: CAWSQLEDTQYF.

This rearrangement joins TRBV9 to TRBJ1-2, with D unclear. V was clipped by 0 bases and J by 3 bases, with 9 bases between them. Per germline, CDR1 SGDLS and CDR2 YYNGEE. The CDR3 is 14 amino acids. The CDR3 nucleotides read TGTGCCAGCAGCGTAGCTAGCGCAGACTATGGCTACACCTTC. It codes for CASSVASADYGYTF.

This rearrangement joins TRBV7-2 to TRBJ1-1; D unresolved. CDR1 and CDR2 from the germline V gene are SGHTA and FQGNSA. The CDR3 length is 15 residues. Trimming removed 1 base at V and 1 base at J, with 10 bases between. The CDR3 nucleotides are TGTGCCAGCAGCTTAGTGTTCAGTGAGAACACTGAAGCTTTCTTT. The encoded protein is CASSLVFSENTEAFF. The whole variable domain, filled in from reference TRBV7-2 and TRBJ1-1, reads GAGVSQSPSNKVTEKGKDVELRCDPISGHTALYWYRQSLGQGLEFLIYFQGNSAPDKSGLPSDRFSAERTGGSVSTLTIQRTQQEDSAVYLCASSLVFSENTEAFFGQGTRLTVV.

V and J are TRBV9 and TRBJ2-7, with 7 bases lining up with TRBD2. Per the germline V gene, CDR1 is SGDLS and CDR2 is YYNGEE. The CDR3 runs to 15 residues. V shed 4 bases, J shed 4 bases, and the junction held 11 bases outside the gene matches. CDR3 nucleotide sequence: TGTGCCAGCAGCCCCCTGGGGGGGGAACTGTACGAGCAGTACTTC. Protein: CASSPLGGELYEQYF.

CDR3 protein: CASSLGRGNTGELFF. The CDR3 nucleotides read TGTGCCAGCAGTTTGGGGAGGGGTAACACCGGGGAGCTGTTTTTT. The chain employs TRBV27 and TRBJ2-2; 7 bases fit TRBD2. Losses at the gene ends were 3 bases for V and 2 bases for J; bases not matched to a gene: 3. This CDR3 has 15 amino acids. The germline V gene encodes CDR1 MNHEY and CDR2 SMNVEV (reference sequence).

This chain links TRBV27 with TRBJ1-1; possible D gene TRBD1, 6 bases. The CDR3 runs to 14 residues. Germline V gene data show CDR1 as MNHEY and CDR2 as SMNVEV (reference sequence). The V end lost 2 bases, the J end lost 2 bases, and 9 bases lay between the germline ends. The chain's CDR3 is CASSLQGTNTEAFF. The CDR3 DNA reads as TGTGCCAGCAGTTTACAGGGGACAAACACTGAAGCTTTCTTT.

The chain carries TRBV2 and TRBJ2-7; D ambiguous. The CDR3 runs 13 residues. Trimming pared 6 bases from V and 6 bases from J, leaving 15 bases between. Per the germline V gene, CDR1 is SNHLY and CDR2 is FYNNEI. This CDR3 is CASSPRRQGEQYF. The CDR3 nucleotides read TGTGCCAGCAGCCCCAGGCGACAAGGCGAGCAGTACTTC.

On this clone: Compared with germline, one end of the junction differs, possibly owing to a read error. This sequence joins TRBV11-1 and TRBJ1-2, with D possibly being TRBD1 (6 bases). This CDR3 has 14 amino acids. Germline V lookup: CDR1 SGHAT, CDR2 FQDESV (reference sequence). CDR3: CASSLAATGVHPFF. As DNA, the CDR3 is TGTGCCAGCAGCTTAGCGGCGACAGGTGTTCACCCCTTCTTC.

J is TRBJ2-1 and V is TRBV7-6; D unresolved. This CDR3 is built from 16 residues. Germline V gives CDR1 SGHVS, CDR2 FNYEAQ. V shed 5 bases and J shed 6 bases, with 20 bases lying between them. As DNA, the CDR3 is TGTGCCAGCAGCCCACAAACGGGTGGCACCGTCAATGAGCAGTTCTTC. This gives the protein CASSPQTGGTVNEQFF.

The rearrangement joins TRBV12-5 to TRBJ2-2, with 10 bases matching TRBD1. Germline CDR1 reads LGHNT; CDR2 reads FRNRAP. This CDR3 comprises 17 residues. The trim removed 2 bases at V and 8 bases at J, leaving 11 bases unmatched. This CDR3 is CASGLPTRTGGVGELFF. The CDR3 region has the DNA TGTGCTAGTGGTTTGCCCACTAGGACAGGGGGGGTGGGGGAGCTGTTTTTT. Looking up the rest from reference TRBV12-5 and TRBJ2-2 gives the full variable domain: DARVTQTPRHKVTEMGQEVTMRCQPILGHNTVFWYRQTMMQGLELLAYFRNRAPLDDSGMPKDRFSAEMPDATLATLKIQPSEPRDSAVYFCASGLPTRTGGVGELFFGEGSRLTVL.

This clone was observed a single time. This chain uses TRBV10-2 with TRBJ2-3; TRBD1 might be the D (5 bases). The V end was cut by 2 bases, the J end by 0 bases, with 9 bases between. CDR1 and CDR2 from the germline V gene are WSHSY and SAAADI. The CDR3 is 15 residues long. The CDR3 protein is CASSETGTSTDTQYF. CDR3 DNA sequence: TGCGCCAGCAGTGAGACAGGTACTAGCACAGATACGCAGTATTTT.

The CDR3 reads CASSFQGTNTGELFF. The CDR3 coding sequence is TGTGCCAGCAGCTTCCAGGGAACGAACACCGGGGAGCTGTTTTTT. The V and J genes are TRBV7-9 and TRBJ2-2, with D possibly being TRBD1 (5 bases). Per germline, CDR1 SEHNR and CDR2 FQNEAQ (reference sequence). There are 15 residues in the CDR3. Trimming cost V 3 bases and J 0 bases, with 8 bases left between them.

V is TRBV29-1 and J is TRBJ2-7; 10 nucleotides align to TRBD1. The CDR3 totals 13 residues. Germline assignment: CDR1 SQVTM and CDR2 ANQGSEA. V trimming: 4 bases; J trimming: 2 bases; junction bases outside the gene matches: 2. In nucleotides, the CDR3 is TGCAGCGTTGGACAGGGGGCCGCCTACGAGCAGTACTTC. Encoded protein: CSVGQGAAYEQYF.

The V call is TRBV6-1, the J call TRBJ2-7, with TRBD2 matching over 7 bases. The J segment lost 7 bases and the V segment lost 7 bases, leaving 10 bases of the junction unmatched. Looked up from germline, CDR1 is MNHNS and CDR2 is SASEGT. CDR3 length: 13 residues. As DNA, the CDR3 is TGTGCCAGCATCCGGGGAGGGGTTGGGGAGCAGTACTTC. It translates to CASIRGGVGEQYF.

The J gene is TRBJ2-4, the V gene TRBV19; 7 bases match TRBD1. CDR1 LNHDA and CDR2 SQIVND come from the germline V gene (reference sequence). The CDR3 covers 16 residues. The J segment lost 3 bases and the V segment lost 6 bases, leaving 11 bases of the junction unmatched. The CDR3 loop is CASRAGTAGFKNIQYF. CDR3 DNA: TGTGCCAGTAGAGCCGGGACAGCTGGTTTCAAAAACATTCAGTACTTC.

The V call is TRBV5-1, the J call TRBJ1-5; no clear D. Trimming removed 0 bases from V and 0 bases from J, with 10 bases in between. CDR1 is SGHRS, CDR2 YFSETQ, per germline. The CDR3 sequence is 16 residues long. The CDR3 DNA is TGCGCCAGCAGCTTGGTACCAGTTGATAGCAATCAGCCCCAGCATTTT. Protein sequence: CASSLVPVDSNQPQHF.

This rearrangement joins TRBV11-1 to TRBJ2-3; possibly TRBD2 for D (6 bases). The CDR3 extends over 13 amino acids. Per germline, CDR1 SGHAT and CDR2 FQDESV (reference sequence). V was clipped by 8 bases and J by 7 bases, with 16 bases between them. The CDR3 loop is CASGWRGANTQYF. The CDR3, as DNA: TGTGCCAGCGGATGGCGGGGTGCGAATACGCAGTATTTT.

This clone has a handful of counts. The rearrangement links TRBV2 to TRBJ1-4; 7 bases align to TRBD1. There are 16 residues in the CDR3. The junction had 13 bases not matched to a gene; V was cut back by 4 bases and J by 8 bases. Germline CDR1 reads SNHLY; CDR2 reads FYNNEI. CDR3 sequence (DNA): TGTGCCAGCAGTGGACAGGGAACAGACTTCGGGGAAAAACTGTTTTTT. This gives the protein CASSGQGTDFGEKLFF.